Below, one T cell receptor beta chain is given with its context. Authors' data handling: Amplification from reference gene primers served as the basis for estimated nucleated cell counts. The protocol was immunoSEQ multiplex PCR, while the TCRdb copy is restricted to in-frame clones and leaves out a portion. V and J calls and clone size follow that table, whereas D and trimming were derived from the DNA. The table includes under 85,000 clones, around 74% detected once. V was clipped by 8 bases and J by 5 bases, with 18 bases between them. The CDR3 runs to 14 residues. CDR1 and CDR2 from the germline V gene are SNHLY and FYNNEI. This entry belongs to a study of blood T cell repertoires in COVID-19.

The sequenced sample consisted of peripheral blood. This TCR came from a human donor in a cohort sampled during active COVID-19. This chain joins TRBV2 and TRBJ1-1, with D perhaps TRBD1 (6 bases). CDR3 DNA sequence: TGTGCCAGCGCAACGAGGACAGTTCGTACTGAAGCTTTCTTT. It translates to CASATRTVRTEAFF.